The 27 T cell receptor beta chains below all came from one sample that was sequenced in a study of long-term antiretroviral therapy in people with HIV. The assay, immunoSEQ v3.0, was run at survey level. Profiling relied on immunoSEQ multiplex PCR, and the TCRdb table lists in-frame clones only, not all of them. The sample shows under 40,000 clones, 70% to 90% of them seen only once. Sequencing used unsorted PBMCs, obtained 2.7 to 2.9 years before starting antiretroviral therapy. The receptors shown here come from a young woman with HIV.

The gene calls are TRBV29-1 and TRBJ2-1, with D possibly called TRBD1 or TRBD2 (6 bases each). V was clipped by 6 bases and J by 8 bases, with 17 bases between them. This CDR3 is built from 13 residues. Per germline, CDR1 SQVTM and CDR2 ANQGSEA. CDR3 nucleotide sequence: TGCAGCGTGAAGAGAGGGGGGCTGTATGAGCAGTTCTTC. Its translation: CSVKRGGLYEQFF.

CDR3 protein: CASEGGAGGTEAFF. The CDR3 DNA reads TGTGCCAGTGAGGGGGGGGCTGGTGGCACTGAAGCTTTCTTT. This chain uses TRBV28 with TRBJ1-1, with a possible D match to TRBD1 (6 bases). The germline V gene encodes CDR1 MDHEN and CDR2 SYDVKM. The CDR3 covers 14 residues. Trimming pared 9 bases from V and 4 bases from J, leaving 18 bases between.

This sequence joins TRBV6-5 and TRBJ1-6; 12 positions match TRBD1. The ends lost 2 bases at V and 10 bases at J; junction bases unmatched: 6. The V gene's germline CDR1 is MNHEY and CDR2 SVGAGI. CDR3 size: 16 residues. The CDR3 nucleotides are TGTGCCAGCAGTTACGGGACAGGGGGCCCGAGGTCACCCCTCCACTTT. Its protein product is CASSYGTGGPRSPLHF.

This chain connects TRBV5-5 to TRBJ1-5, with TRBD1 as a possible D gene (5 bases). The CDR3 length is 18 residues. V was pared by 5 bases and J by 2 bases, with 23 bases between. Per the germline V gene, CDR1 is SGHKS and CDR2 is YYEKEE (reference sequence). The CDR3 bases are TGTGCCAGCAGGCGGGGGGACGTACTAACCCAACGCAATCAGCCCCAGCATTTT. It specifies CASRRGDVLTQRNQPQHF.

The V call is TRBV9, the J call TRBJ1-3, with D perhaps TRBD1 (6 bases). The CDR3 is made up of 15 amino acids. Germline CDR1 and CDR2: SGDLS and YYNGEE. Trimming stripped 0 bases from V and 4 bases from J, with 11 bases between. The CDR3 spells CASSVEGGSGNTIYF. In DNA, the CDR3 is TGTGCCAGCAGCGTAGAGGGGGGGTCCGGAAACACCATATATTTT.

The rearrangement uses TRBV5-5 and TRBJ2-2; D not certain. The V end lost 4 bases, the J end lost 6 bases, and 7 bases lay between the germline ends. CDR1 SGHKS and CDR2 YYEKEE come from the germline V gene (reference sequence). The CDR3 runs 12 residues. Here the CDR3 reads CASSPWAGELFF. CDR3 in DNA: TGTGCCAGCAGCCCGTGGGCCGGGGAGCTGTTTTTT.

V is TRBV5-8 and J is TRBJ1-3; no clear D. V was pared by 5 bases and J by 2 bases, with 8 bases between. CDR3 length equals 13 residues. Germline lookup yields CDR1 SGHTS and CDR2 YDEGEE. The CDR3 reads CASRVRTGNTIYF. The CDR3 region has the DNA TGTGCCAGCAGGGTCCGTACTGGAAACACCATATATTTT.

In this sample, this clone turned up a few times. The chain uses TRBV6-1 and TRBJ1-2; D may be TRBD1 (5 bases). V was pared by 0 bases and J by 3 bases, with 8 bases between. Germline loops: CDR1 MNHNS, CDR2 SASEGT. There are 14 residues in the CDR3. In DNA form, the CDR3 reads TGTGCCAGCAGTGAAGCAAAGGGGTACTATGGCTACACCTTC. Translating gives CASSEAKGYYGYTF.

The rearrangement links TRBV10-3 to TRBJ1-2; tentatively, D is TRBD1 (5 bases). The CDR3 consists of 15 residues. CDR1 and CDR2 from the germline V gene are ENHRY and SYGVKD. V lost 3 bases, J lost 7 bases, and 18 bases lay in between. The CDR3 loop is CAISEGRGAGTGYTF. DNA of the CDR3: TGTGCCATCAGTGAAGGTAGGGGCGCAGGGACTGGCTACACCTTC.

The chain recombines TRBV2 with TRBJ2-4, with 9 bases that match TRBD1. The CDR3 totals 13 residues. Germline assignment: CDR1 SNHLY and CDR2 FYNNEI. Germline trimming cut 5 bases from V and 10 bases from J; bases unmatched to any gene: 6. The CDR3, as DNA: TGTGCCAGCAGTTCGGACAGGGGACGGATTCAGTACTTC. Translated, it gives CASSSDRGRIQYF.

The CDR3 here is CASSSRTGASEQYF. The CDR3 nucleotides read TGTGCCAGCAGTTCCCGGACAGGGGCGTCCGAGCAGTACTTC. V is TRBV6-1 and J is TRBJ2-7; TRBD1 aligns across 9 bases. V shed 5 bases, J shed 6 bases, and the junction held 8 bases outside the gene matches. This CDR3 spans 14 amino acids. From germline, CDR1 is MNHNS and CDR2 SASEGT.

This sequence joins TRBV6-1 and TRBJ1-1; unclear D gene. V lost 5 bases and J 5 bases, leaving 12 bases between the germline ends. The CDR3 runs to 13 residues. CDR1 and CDR2 from the germline V gene are MNHNS and SASEGT. The CDR3 region is CASSTESMTEAFF. The DNA of the CDR3 is TGTGCCAGCAGTACCGAGTCGATGACTGAAGCTTTCTTT.

This sequence joins TRBV5-1 and TRBJ1-2; D is possibly TRBD1 (5 bases). Deletions cut 0 bases from V and 6 bases from J, with 15 bases between. The length of the CDR3 is 15 residues. Germline CDR1 reads SGHRS; CDR2 reads YFSETQ. CDR3 nucleotide sequence: TGCGCCAGCAGCTTGGAAGGAGGGGAGGTTGATGGCTACACCTTC. The encoded protein is CASSLEGGEVDGYTF.

This chain links TRBV7-6 with TRBJ2-5; D is unclear. Germline V CDR1 and CDR2: SGHVS, FNYEAQ. The length of the CDR3 is 12 residues. Trimming took 3 bases from V and 2 from J, leaving 4 bases between them. The CDR3: CASSFEQETQYF. CDR3 DNA sequence: TGTGCCAGCAGCTTCGAGCAAGAGACCCAGTACTTC.

This clone was recorded only once. In DNA form, the CDR3 reads TGTGCCAGCAGGACCGACGCGGGACAGGCACAAGAGACCCAGTACTTC. Translating it yields CASRTDAGQAQETQYF. This chain connects TRBV7-8 to TRBJ2-5, with TRBD1 matching 8 bases. Germline V gene lookup returns CDR1 SGHVS and CDR2 FQNEAQ. The CDR3 runs to 16 residues. Trimming took 6 bases from V and 2 from J; bases not matched to a gene: 11.

The gene calls are TRBV29-1 and TRBJ1-3; no reliable D call. The CDR3 runs 11 residues. Per germline, CDR1 SQVTM and CDR2 ANQGSEA. The V and J ends lost 0 bases and 7 bases respectively, with 4 bases between them. The CDR3 region has the DNA TGCAGCGTTGAAGAGGGGAACACCATATATTTT. Translation: CSVEEGNTIYF.

This clone appeared once. The rearrangement links TRBV19 to TRBJ2-1; possible D gene TRBD2, 5 bases. In germline, CDR1 is LNHDA, CDR2 SQIVND (reference sequence). Trimming shortened V by 4 bases and J by 5 bases, and 15 bases separated the two germline ends. The CDR3 extends over 15 amino acids. CDR3 nucleotide sequence: TGTGCCAGTAGTAAGAGAGGGCCAGCCAACAATGAGCAGTTCTTC. It translates to CASSKRGPANNEQFF. Supplemented by reference TRBV19 and TRBJ2-1, the full variable domain reads DGGITQSPKYLFRKEGQNVTLSCEQNLNHDAMYWYRQDPGQGLRLIYYSQIVNDFQKGDIAEGYSVSREKKESFPLTVTSAQKNPTAFYLCASSKRGPANNEQFFGPGTRLTVL.

The chain employs TRBV12-5 and TRBJ1-5; the match to TRBD1 covers 7 bases. Germline values: CDR1 LGHNT, CDR2 FRNRAP. The J segment lost 6 bases and the V segment lost 6 bases, leaving 5 bases of the junction unmatched. CDR3 length equals 13 residues. The CDR3 sequence is CASGQGNSQPQHF. The CDR3 DNA reads as TGTGCTAGTGGACAGGGGAATAGTCAGCCCCAGCATTTT.

CDR3 residues: CASAKGQTKTLAAFF. CDR3 in DNA: TGTGCCAGCGCAAAGGGGCAGACTAAAACACTGGCAGCTTTCTTT. This rearrangement joins TRBV5-6 to TRBJ1-1; a possible D gene is TRBD1 (5 bases). CDR1 is SGHDT, CDR2 YYEEEE, per germline. The CDR3 is 15 residues long. The V gene lost 7 bases and the J gene lost 10 bases, with 26 bases spanning the gap. The full variable domain, with the rest looked up from reference TRBV5-6 and TRBJ1-1, is DAGVTQSPTHLIKTRGQQVTLRCSPKSGHDTVSWYQQALGQGPQFIFQYYEEEERQRGNFPDRFSGHQFPNYSSELNVNALLLGDSALYLCASAKGQTKTLAAFFGQGTRLTVV.

The chain couples TRBV2 to TRBJ1-2; 12 nucleotides line up with TRBD1. The CDR3 length is 14 residues. Trimming removed 7 bases from V and 8 bases from J; junction bases left unmatched: 8. Germline CDR1 SNHLY, CDR2 FYNNEI. The CDR3 DNA reads as TGTGCCAGCATCGGGACAGGGGGCGCGTGGGGCTACACCTTC. The encoded protein is CASIGTGGAWGYTF.

This clone was counted between two and nine times. The genes are TRBV7-9 and TRBJ1-1, with D unclear. Germline V gene lookup returns CDR1 SEHNR and CDR2 FQNEAQ (reference sequence). The CDR3 sequence is 14 residues long. The V and J ends lost 2 bases and 4 bases respectively, with 11 bases between them. For the CDR3, the DNA is TGTGCCAGCAGCTTAAATTTCCCCGGCACTGAAGCTTTCTTT. It translates to CASSLNFPGTEAFF.

This chain uses TRBV7-6 with TRBJ2-2; D gene unclear. Deletions cut 2 bases from V and 0 bases from J, with 7 bases between. CDR1 and CDR2 (germline): SGHVS, FNYEAQ. This CDR3 has 15 residues. CDR3 protein: CASSLFRTNTGELFF. CDR3 in DNA: TGTGCCAGCAGCTTATTCCGTACGAACACCGGGGAGCTGTTTTTT.

The rearrangement links TRBV12-5 to TRBJ2-3, with 9 nucleotides matching TRBD2. Germline assignment: CDR1 LGHNT and CDR2 FRNRAP. The CDR3 runs 14 residues. J lost 8 bases, V lost 2 bases, and 5 bases had no gene match. CDR3 nucleotide sequence: TGTGCTAGTGGTTTGTTTAGCGGGGGTGGTACGCAGTATTTT. Encoded protein: CASGLFSGGGTQYF.

The V call is TRBV28, the J call TRBJ1-2; D is uncertain. The germline CDR1 and CDR2 sequences are MDHEN and SYDVKM. The germline V and J ends were trimmed by 4 bases and 5 bases, with 14 bases remaining between them. This CDR3 is 14 amino acids long. CDR3 DNA sequence: TGTGCCAGCAGTTATCTCAGGAGGAGATATGGCTACACCTTC. Its protein product is CASSYLRRRYGYTF.

The CDR3 nucleotides are TGTGCCAGCAGCTTACATGGGGCTCGAGGGACAGGGGCCCTCTATGGCTACACCTTC. Translating it yields CASSLHGARGTGALYGYTF. V usage is TRBV7-2 and J usage is TRBJ1-2, with 10 bases lining up with TRBD1. Germline CDR1 reads SGHTA; CDR2 reads FQGNSA. Losses at the gene ends were 2 bases for V and 4 bases for J; bases not matched to a gene: 16. The CDR3 has 19 residues.

The rearrangement joins TRBV2 to TRBJ2-7; 8 bases match TRBD1. Germline CDR1 is SNHLY and CDR2 is FYNNEI. This CDR3 region has 14 residues. The junction had 6 bases not matched to a gene; V was cut back by 6 bases and J by 2 bases. CDR3 nucleotide sequence: TGTGCCAGCAGCCCGAGGACAGGGACCTACGAGCAGTACTTC. Encoded protein: CASSPRTGTYEQYF.

A few counts support this clone. This chain connects TRBV6-6 to TRBJ1-2; unclear D gene. Germline V gene sequence: CDR1 MNHNY, CDR2 SVGAGI (reference sequence). Trimming pared 6 bases from V and 2 bases from J, leaving 7 bases between. This CDR3 has 12 residues. This CDR3 is CASSQWNYGYTF. The DNA for the CDR3 is TGTGCCAGCAGCCAATGGAACTATGGCTACACCTTC.